Presented here are 7 T cell receptor beta chains from one specimen sequenced in a study of spatial heterogeneity in lung cancer. From the 5' RACE reads, TCRdb called clonotypes with MiXCR, one entry per CDR3 protein. The table shows more than 30,000 distinct CDR3 sequences, with roughly 5.8% occurring only once. Time point noted: sample taken at primary tumor resection. Extraction of whole RNA from tumor, nontumor lung or frozen PBMC preceded unsorted sequencing. Sample: PBMCs, taken at surgery. Receptors were obtained from a male donor with early-stage non-small cell lung cancer.

This clonotype was seen many times. The J gene is TRBJ1-5, the V gene TRBV7-2; TRBD1 matches 9 bases. The CDR3 extends over 15 amino acids. The trim removed 2 bases at V and 6 bases at J, leaving 5 bases unmatched. Germline V lookup: CDR1 SGHTA, CDR2 FQGNSA. CDR3 nucleotides: TGTGCCAGCAGCTTAACGGGACAGGGAGGTCAGCCCCAGCATTTT. Protein sequence: CASSLTGQGGQPQHF.

This clonotype showed up many times. The chain couples TRBV7-9 to TRBJ2-7; 7 bases fit TRBD1. The V segment lost 10 bases and the J segment 6 bases; nucleotides outside the gene matches: 21. This CDR3 region has 16 residues. Germline CDR1 is SEHNR and CDR2 is FQNEAQ (reference sequence). CDR3 in amino acids: CAISVIRQGSLGEQYF. CDR3 DNA: TGTGCCATCTCAGTCATTCGACAGGGTAGCCTCGGCGAGCAGTACTTC. Variable domain in full (rest from reference TRBV7-9 and TRBJ2-7): DTGVSQNPRHKITKRGQNVTFRCDPISEHNRLYWYRQTLGQGPEFLTYFQNEAQLEKSRLLSDRFSAERPKGSFSTLEIQRTEQGDSAMYLCAISVIRQGSLGEQYFGPGTRLTVT.

This clonotype occurred many times. The chain recombines TRBV6-5 with TRBJ1-5; D not resolved. CDR1 and CDR2 (germline): MNHEY, SVGAGI. CDR3 size: 15 residues. Trimming took off 6 bases at V and 0 bases at J, with 12 bases between the two ends. The CDR3 region is CASRQTSDSNQPQHF. The CDR3 bases are TGTGCCAGCAGACAGACAAGCGATAGCAATCAGCCCCAGCATTTT.

This clonotype was seen ten or more times. The V call is TRBV11-2, the J call TRBJ1-5; TRBD1 matches 7 bases. The germline gives CDR1 SGHAT, CDR2 FQNNGV. Trimming took 4 bases from V and 5 from J; bases not matched to a gene: 8. CDR3 length equals 15 residues. The CDR3 bases are TGTGCCAGCAGCTCAGGACAGGCCCGCTATCAGCCCCAGCATTTT. This encodes CASSSGQARYQPQHF. Supplemented by reference TRBV11-2 and TRBJ1-5, the full variable domain reads EAGVAQSPRYKIIEKRQSVAFWCNPISGHATLYWYQQILGQGPKLLIQFQNNGVVDDSQLPKDRFSAERLKGVDSTLKIQPAKLEDSAVYLCASSSGQARYQPQHFGDGTRLSIL.

The sample holds a few counts of this clonotype. The chain links TRBV4-3 to TRBJ2-7; D assignment may be TRBD1 or TRBD2 (6 bases each). V lost 4 bases to trimming and J lost 4 bases, with 17 bases between them. CDR3 length: 15 amino acids. Germline V lookup: CDR1 LGHNA, CDR2 YSLEER. The CDR3 sequence: CASSLEVGGLYEQYF. In nucleotides, the CDR3 is TGCGCCAGCAGCCTTGAGGTCGGGGGCCTATACGAGCAGTACTTC.

The chain carries TRBV4-3 and TRBJ2-7; D is undetermined. The CDR3 is 14 residues long. The V gene lost 0 bases and the J gene lost 0 bases, with 6 bases spanning the gap. The germline CDR1 and CDR2 sequences are LGHNA and YSLEER. Here the CDR3 reads CASSQEVTSYEQYF. CDR3 bases: TGCGCCAGCAGCCAAGAGGTCACCTCCTACGAGCAGTACTTC.

This clonotype was observed a handful of times. The V and J genes are TRBV5-1 and TRBJ2-3; D perhaps matches TRBD1 (5 bases). CDR1 is SGHRS, CDR2 YFSETQ, per germline. Trimming took off 4 bases at V and 2 bases at J, with 11 bases between the two ends. CDR3 length: 14 amino acids. The CDR3 DNA follows: TGCGCCAGCAGCCTAGACAGTTTCACAGATACGCAGTATTTT. Its protein product is CASSLDSFTDTQYF.